These 16 T cell receptor beta chains originate from one sample sequenced in a study of blood T cells in healthy people across ages. Combining a sample-barcoded 5' primer with a J-beta primer mix, a second PCR ran for roughly 7 to 12 cycles. One entry per CDR3 protein, called by TCRdb with MiXCR from the 5' RACE reads. The table has some 1.8 million distinct CDR3 sequences, about 39% seen once. The sequenced sample consisted of blood. Source of these receptors: a human donor in good health.

The chain employs TRBV7-2 and TRBJ1-1; 8 bases map to TRBD1. The ends lost 10 bases at V and 3 bases at J; junction bases unmatched: 10. Germline V gene lookup returns CDR1 SGHTA and CDR2 FQGNSA. The CDR3 covers 14 residues. CDR3 DNA: TGTGCCACACAGGGGGGACGGGGGTACACTGAAGCTTTCTTT. Its translation: CATQGGRGYTEAFF.

In the case of this clonotype: Because the CDR3 is missing its conserved closing phenylalanine or tryptophan, this is likely a read error. This rearrangement joins TRBV7-2 to TRBJ2-3; D may match TRBD1 or TRBD2 (5 bases each). Germline V gene sequence: CDR1 SGHTA, CDR2 FQGNSA. The CDR3 covers 15 residues. The ends were cut back, 4 bases at V and 0 bases at J, with 11 bases in the middle. As DNA, the CDR3 is TGTGCCAGCAGCTCAGGGACCGTGAGCACAGATACGCAGTATGTT. It yields the protein CASSSGTVSTDTQYV.

The chain carries TRBV6-6 and TRBJ1-2; 7 nucleotides match TRBD1. CDR3 length equals 13 residues. Germline values: CDR1 MNHNY, CDR2 SVGAGI (reference sequence). Unmatched junction bases numbered 11, after V lost 7 bases and J lost 9 bases. This CDR3 is CASNPTGVISYTF. CDR3 nucleotide sequence: TGTGCCAGCAATCCAACAGGGGTTATAAGCTACACCTTC.

This chain uses TRBV3-1 with TRBJ2-3, with D possibly being TRBD2 (6 bases). There are 12 residues in the CDR3. Germline assignment: CDR1 LGHDT and CDR2 YNNKEL (reference sequence). V lost 8 bases and J 5 bases, leaving 11 bases between the germline ends. CDR3 sequence: CASATEGDTQYF. CDR3 DNA sequence: TGTGCCAGCGCCACGGAGGGAGATACGCAGTATTTT.

The CDR3 nucleotides read TGTGCCAGCAGCAAACTAGCGGGCGTAAGCACAGATACGCAGTATTTT. Its translation: CASSKLAGVSTDTQYF. This chain links TRBV7-2 with TRBJ2-3, with 9 bases fitting TRBD2. CDR3 size: 16 residues. J lost 0 bases, V lost 5 bases, and 6 bases had no gene match. Germline CDR1 SGHTA, CDR2 FQGNSA. The whole variable domain, remainder taken from reference TRBV7-2 and TRBJ2-3, is GAGVSQSPSNKVTEKGKDVELRCDPISGHTALYWYRQSLGQGLEFLIYFQGNSAPDKSGLPSDRFSAERTGGSVSTLTIQRTQQEDSAVYLCASSKLAGVSTDTQYFGPGTRLTVL.

The genes are TRBV4-2 and TRBJ1-6; D ambiguous. Trimming left V 2 bases short and J 8 bases short, with 13 bases between. This CDR3 region has 15 residues. Per germline, CDR1 LGHNA and CDR2 YNFKEQ. Here the CDR3 reads CASSQPDRDYSPLHF. The CDR3 DNA reads as TGTGCCAGCAGCCAACCCGACCGGGATTATTCACCCCTCCACTTT.

V is TRBV9 and J is TRBJ2-2; D is unresolved. Germline V CDR1 and CDR2: SGDLS, YYNGEE. Trimming cost V 0 bases and J 2 bases, with 5 bases left between them. The CDR3 is 14 amino acids. The CDR3 loop is CASSVDGNTGELFF. The CDR3 nucleotides read TGTGCCAGCAGCGTAGACGGTAACACCGGGGAGCTGTTTTTT.

This chain uses TRBV29-1 with TRBJ1-1; D call uncertain. CDR1 and CDR2 (germline): SQVTM, ANQGSEA. The CDR3 length is 16 residues. V was shortened by 0 bases and J by 0 bases, with 14 bases between the two germline ends. Here the CDR3 reads CSVEDHEVTLNTEAFF. In nucleotides, the CDR3 is TGCAGCGTTGAAGATCACGAGGTTACATTGAACACTGAAGCTTTCTTT.

The V and J genes are TRBV4-2 and TRBJ1-5, with 7 bases fitting TRBD1. J gave up 1 base and V 4 bases, and 13 bases lay outside the gene matches. Germline CDR1 is LGHNA and CDR2 is YNFKEQ. This CDR3 spans 18 amino acids. The CDR3 reads CASSPSAGGIESNQPQHF. The CDR3 DNA sequence: TGTGCCAGCAGCCCTTCGGCAGGGGGGATTGAAAGCAATCAGCCCCAGCATTTT.

In this sample, this clonotype turned up a few times. The chain is built from TRBV27 and TRBJ1-1; no definite D call. Germline V gene data show CDR1 as MNHEY and CDR2 as SMNVEV (reference sequence). The CDR3 spans 14 residues. V was clipped by 0 bases and J by 4 bases, with 9 bases between them. The CDR3 DNA is TGTGCCAGCAGTTTATCGCCGCCGGTCACTGAAGCTTTCTTT. Translation gives CASSLSPPVTEAFF.

V gene TRBV10-3 combines with J gene TRBJ1-1; D is possibly TRBD1 (6 bases). The CDR3 loop spans 17 amino acids. V was cut by 4 bases and J by 3 bases, with 21 bases left in between. Looked up from germline, CDR1 is ENHRY and CDR2 is SYGVKD. For the CDR3, the DNA is TGTGCCATCAGTGTTTCCCCTGGACAGATACATGACACTGAAGCTTTCTTT. Its translation is CAISVSPGQIHDTEAFF.

This clonotype was counted a few times. The chain combines TRBV6-1 with TRBJ2-7, with TRBD1 identical over 9 bases. This CDR3 is 16 amino acids long. Germline CDR1 MNHNS, CDR2 SASEGT. J was trimmed by 2 bases and V by 0 bases; bases with no gene match: 5. The CDR3 spells CASSEAIQGAPYEQYF. Written as DNA, the CDR3 is TGTGCCAGCAGTGAAGCGATACAGGGGGCACCCTACGAGCAGTACTTC.

Here the CDR3 DNA reads TGTGCCAGCAGCTTAGTGCCGGGAGGCGACCACGAGCAGTACTTC. Its translation: CASSLVPGGDHEQYF. The chain recombines TRBV11-3 with TRBJ2-7; TRBD2 matches at 7 bases. J gave up 5 bases and V 1 base, and 8 bases lay outside the gene matches. The germline V gene encodes CDR1 SGHNT and CDR2 YENEEA. The CDR3 runs 15 residues.

This chain links TRBV27 with TRBJ2-2, with 9 bases aligning to TRBD1. Germline V CDR1 and CDR2: MNHEY, SMNVEV (reference sequence). After removal of 2 bases from V and 6 bases from J, the junction contained 7 bases not matched to a gene. This CDR3 region has 16 residues. The chain's CDR3 is CASSLETGGVSGELFF. The CDR3 DNA reads TGTGCCAGCAGTTTAGAGACAGGGGGAGTGTCCGGGGAGCTGTTTTTT.

This sequence joins TRBV6-1 and TRBJ2-1; 11 bases fit TRBD2. The CDR3 totals 15 residues. The junction had 6 bases not matched to a gene; V was cut back by 4 bases and J by 7 bases. Germline V gives CDR1 MNHNS, CDR2 SASEGT. CDR3 sequence reads: CASSGLAGGLNEQFF. The CDR3, as DNA: TGTGCCAGCAGTGGATTAGCGGGGGGGCTTAATGAGCAGTTCTTC.

This clonotype was seen a handful of times. J is TRBJ1-4 and V is TRBV5-1; tentative D call: TRBD1 (5 bases). The V and J ends lost 4 bases and 7 bases respectively, with 11 bases between them. The CDR3 covers 13 residues. CDR1 and CDR2 from the germline V gene are SGHRS and YFSETQ. DNA for the CDR3: TGCGCCAGCAGCGGGCAGGGATCTGAAAAACTGTTTTTT. This codes for CASSGQGSEKLFF.